This TCR beta chain emerged from a study of T cells in Graves' hyperthyroidism and ophthalmopathy. Overall study context: Peripheral blood collection took place at initial diagnosis, before any treatment.

Worth noting for this clonotype: Its specificity is unknown.

The authors obtained PBMCs from 10 ml of fresh peripheral blood. Study-level results: The majority of expanded thyroid clonotypes above 0.001 also appeared in blood. Ophthalmopathy stood apart from stable hyperthyroidism in a 13 V-J model.

From RNA transcripts, TCR beta CDR3 regions were amplified. Researchers ran a first-round RT-PCR on the TCR CDR3 using the HTBI primer set. A single record per CDR3 protein comes from TCRdb applying MiXCR to the multiplex PCR reads. The table lists a few hundred thousand distinct CDR3 sequences, 15% to 20% of them singletons. The TCR originated in a woman aged 55-69 years with Graves' ophthalmopathy. Material: blood.

Here the CDR3 reads CSARDNLAEPISYEQYF. Written as DNA, the CDR3 is TGCAGTGCTAGAGATAACCTAGCGGAACCCATCTCCTACGAGCAGTACTTC. This chain uses TRBV20-1 with TRBJ2-7; TRBD2 agrees at 7 bases. V lost 0 bases to trimming and J lost 0 bases; unmatched junction nucleotides: 11. This CDR3 is 17 amino acids long. The V gene's germline CDR1 is DFQATT and CDR2 SNEGSKA (reference sequence).